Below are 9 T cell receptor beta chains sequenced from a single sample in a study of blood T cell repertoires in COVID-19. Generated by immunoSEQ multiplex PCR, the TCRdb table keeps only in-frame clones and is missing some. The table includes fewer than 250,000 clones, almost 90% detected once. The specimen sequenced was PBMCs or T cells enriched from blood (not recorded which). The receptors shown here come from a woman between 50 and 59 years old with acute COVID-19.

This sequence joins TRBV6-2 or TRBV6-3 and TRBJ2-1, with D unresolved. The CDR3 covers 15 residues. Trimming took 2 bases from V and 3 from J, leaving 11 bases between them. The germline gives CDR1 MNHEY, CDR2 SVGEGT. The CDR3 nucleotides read TGTGCCAGCAGTTACCGTGTTAGCAGCTACAATGAGCAGTTCTTC. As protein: CASSYRVSSYNEQFF.

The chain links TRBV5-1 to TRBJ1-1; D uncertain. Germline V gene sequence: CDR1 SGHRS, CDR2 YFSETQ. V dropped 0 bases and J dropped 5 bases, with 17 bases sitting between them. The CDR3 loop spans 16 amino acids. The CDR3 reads CASSLAGQTLRTEAFF. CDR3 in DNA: TGCGCCAGCAGCTTGGCCGGTCAGACACTGCGTACTGAAGCTTTCTTT.

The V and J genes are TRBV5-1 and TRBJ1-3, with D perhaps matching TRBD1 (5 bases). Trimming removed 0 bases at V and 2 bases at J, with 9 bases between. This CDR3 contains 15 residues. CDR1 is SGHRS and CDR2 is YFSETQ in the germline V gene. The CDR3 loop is CASSLGQFPGNTIYF. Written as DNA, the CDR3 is TGCGCCAGCAGCTTGGGACAGTTTCCTGGAAACACCATATATTTT.

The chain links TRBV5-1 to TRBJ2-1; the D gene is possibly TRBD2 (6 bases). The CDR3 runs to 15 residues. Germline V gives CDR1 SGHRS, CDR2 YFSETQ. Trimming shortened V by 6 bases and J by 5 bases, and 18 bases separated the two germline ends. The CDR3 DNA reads TGCGCCAGCACCATCGGTGCTAGCGCTCACAATGAGCAGTTCTTC. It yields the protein CASTIGASAHNEQFF. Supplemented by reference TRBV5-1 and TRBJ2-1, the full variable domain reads KAGVTQTPRYLIKTRGQQVTLSCSPISGHRSVSWYQQTPGQGLQFLFEYFSETQRNKGNFPGRFSGRQFSNSRSEMNVSTLELGDSALYLCASTIGASAHNEQFFGPGTRLTVL.

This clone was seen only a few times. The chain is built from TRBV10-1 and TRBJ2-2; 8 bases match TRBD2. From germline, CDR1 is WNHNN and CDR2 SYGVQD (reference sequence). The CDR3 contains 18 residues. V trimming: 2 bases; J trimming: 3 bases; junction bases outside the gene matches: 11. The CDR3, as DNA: TGCGCCAGCAGTGAGCCCAAAAAACTAGCGGAGCACACCGGGGAGCTGTTTTTT. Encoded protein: CASSEPKKLAEHTGELFF.

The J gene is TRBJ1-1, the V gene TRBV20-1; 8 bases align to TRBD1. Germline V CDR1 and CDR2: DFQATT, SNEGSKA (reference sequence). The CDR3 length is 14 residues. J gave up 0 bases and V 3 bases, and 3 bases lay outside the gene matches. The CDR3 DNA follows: TGCAGTGCTAGTACCAGGGGGCTGAACACTGAAGCTTTCTTT. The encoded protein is CSASTRGLNTEAFF.

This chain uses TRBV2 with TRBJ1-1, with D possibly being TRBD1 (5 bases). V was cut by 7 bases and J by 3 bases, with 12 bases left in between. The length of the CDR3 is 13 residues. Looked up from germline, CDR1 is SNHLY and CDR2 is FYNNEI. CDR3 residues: CASTLQVDTEAFF. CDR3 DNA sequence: TGTGCCAGCACCTTACAGGTGGACACTGAAGCTTTCTTT.

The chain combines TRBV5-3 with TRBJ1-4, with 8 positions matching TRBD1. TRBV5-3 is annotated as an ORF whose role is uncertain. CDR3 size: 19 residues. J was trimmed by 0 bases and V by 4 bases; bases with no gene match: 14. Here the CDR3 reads CARSANPGTGDATNEKLFF. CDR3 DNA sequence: TGTGCCAGAAGCGCAAATCCCGGGACAGGAGATGCAACTAATGAAAAACTGTTTTTT.

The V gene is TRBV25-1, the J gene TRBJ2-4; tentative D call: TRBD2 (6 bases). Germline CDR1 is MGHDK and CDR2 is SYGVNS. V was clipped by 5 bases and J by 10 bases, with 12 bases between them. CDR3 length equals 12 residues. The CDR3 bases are TGTGCCAGCAGTTCGGCGGGATGGATTCAGTACTTC. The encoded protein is CASSSAGWIQYF.